These 5 T cell receptor beta chains were sequenced from one sample in a study of prognosis after radiotherapy for stage I lung cancer. Two-round multiplex PCR on genomic DNA was the method by which TCR beta CDR3 was amplified. It was primers specific to each TRBV and TRBJ gene that first-round PCR used. One entry per CDR3 protein, called by TCRdb with MiXCR from the multiplex PCR reads. The repertoire holds tens of thousands of distinct CDR3 sequences, with roughly 45% as singletons. This specimen was PBMCs, taken before or after stereotactic body radiation therapy (not recorded which). The receptors originated from a donor over 45 with non-small cell lung cancer.

This sequence joins TRBV27 and TRBJ2-1, with unresolved D. CDR3 length equals 14 residues. Germline CDR1 reads MNHEY; CDR2 reads SMNVEV (reference sequence). Trimming took off 4 bases at V and 16 bases at J, with 23 bases between the two ends. In DNA, the CDR3 is TGTGCCAGCAGTTCAGCAGCCTCGGGCAATGAGCGTTTCTTC. It yields the protein CASSSAASGNERFF.

This clonotype is labeled as medium-sized. This chain connects TRBV5-1 to TRBJ2-2; the D call may be TRBD1 or TRBD2 (5 bases each). V lost 4 bases, J lost 1 base, and 14 bases lay in between. The CDR3 is 16 amino acids. Germline values: CDR1 SGHRS, CDR2 YFSETQ. DNA of the CDR3: TGCGCCAGCAGCGCCCCGGGACGGATGAACACCGGGGAGCTGTTTTTT. This gives the protein CASSAPGRMNTGELFF.

This clonotype showed up many times. V usage is TRBV7-9 and J usage is TRBJ2-1, with 8 bases aligning to TRBD2. The CDR3 spans 12 residues. J gave up 9 bases and V 5 bases, and 3 bases lay outside the gene matches. Germline-derived CDR1 and CDR2 are SEHNR and FQNEAQ (reference sequence). The CDR3: CASSPSGFEQFF. Here the CDR3 DNA reads TGTGCCAGCAGCCCTAGCGGGTTTGAGCAGTTCTTC.

This clonotype was picked up many times. V usage is TRBV3-1 and J usage is TRBJ2-2, with D hard to call. The V end was cut by 1 base, the J end by 0 bases, with 3 bases between. CDR1 and CDR2 from the germline V gene are LGHDT and YNNKEL (reference sequence). CDR3 length: 14 amino acids. DNA of the CDR3: TGTGCCAGCAGCCAAGGACCGAACACCGGGGAGCTGTTTTTT. Its protein is CASSQGPNTGELFF.

Remarks on this clonotype: A read error likely explains this, since a far larger clone differs by one base. This rearrangement joins TRBV6-5 to TRBJ2-3; D is possibly TRBD1 (6 bases). Per the germline V gene, CDR1 is MNHEY and CDR2 is SVGAGI. The length of the CDR3 is 16 residues. This CDR3 reads CASNLGVARLTGTQYF. The DNA for the CDR3 is TGTGCCAGCAACCTGGGGGTAGCGCGCTTGACAGGTACGCAGTATTTT.